This TCR beta chain appears in the sequencing data of a study of cytomegalovirus exposure and HLA in healthy donors. The PCR contained 60 Vbeta and 13 Jbeta primers. Clones were read by immunoSEQ multiplex PCR, and TCRdb kept only the in-frame ones, dropping some. The sample has 90,000 to 150,000 clones; under 85% are singletons. V shed 4 bases and J shed 3 bases, with 10 bases lying between them. The germline CDR1 and CDR2 sequences are SGHNT and YYREEE (reference sequence). The CDR3 sequence is 13 residues long. Sequences were obtained from PBMCs. The sequence was obtained from a human donor in good health. The chain carries TRBV5-4 and TRBJ1-2; D call uncertain. This CDR3 reads CASSVSGYYGYTF. The CDR3 DNA follows: TGTGCCAGCAGCGTGTCGGGATACTATGGCTACACCTTC.